The present TCR beta chain was sequenced within a study of beta chain features in type 1 diabetes. Study-level points and caveats: Moderate yet significant TCRB CDR3 shortening was seen in Type 1 diabetes patients in all four CD4+ subsets.

Of note for this clone: Its matching antigen is unknown.

The CDR3 covers 13 residues. Germline V gene sequence: CDR1 SNHLY, CDR2 FYNNEI. With V trimmed by 7 bases and J by 8 bases, 6 bases remained unmatched. What was sequenced were expressed TCRB transcripts, since all of the isolated RNA had been reverse transcribed. The protocol was immunoSEQ multiplex PCR, while the TCRdb copy is restricted to in-frame clones and leaves out a portion. The profile covers 150,000 to 190,000 clones, with 10% to 13% appearing a single time and approximately 0.46% taken by the ten largest. The receptor comes from a man aged 25-45 years with type 1 diabetes. This rearrangement joins TRBV2 to TRBJ1-4, with 8 bases lining up with TRBD1. The sample consisted of central memory CD4+ T cells from blood. CDR3 sequence reads: CASNQGAGEKLFF. The CDR3 DNA follows: TGTGCCAGCAATCAGGGGGCGGGCGAAAAACTGTTTTTT.